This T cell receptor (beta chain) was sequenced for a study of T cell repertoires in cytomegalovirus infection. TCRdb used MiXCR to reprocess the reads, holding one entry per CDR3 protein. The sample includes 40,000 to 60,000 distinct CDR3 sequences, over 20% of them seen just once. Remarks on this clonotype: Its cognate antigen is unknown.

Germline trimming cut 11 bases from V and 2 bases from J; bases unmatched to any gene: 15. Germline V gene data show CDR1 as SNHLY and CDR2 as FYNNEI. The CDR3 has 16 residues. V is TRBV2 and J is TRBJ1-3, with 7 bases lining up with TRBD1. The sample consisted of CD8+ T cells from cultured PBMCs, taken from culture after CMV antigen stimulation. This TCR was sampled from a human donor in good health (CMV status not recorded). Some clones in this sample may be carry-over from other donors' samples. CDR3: CACQGVTGRPGNTIYF. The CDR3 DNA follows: TGTGCCTGCCAGGGGGTCACGGGAAGACCTGGAAACACCATATATTTT.